What follows is one T cell receptor beta chain and its context. This clonotype has a count of ten or more. Its recognized antigen is unknown. Germline is not matched at one junction end, which may reflect a read error. Inclusive of the bounding cysteine and phenylalanine, the CDR3 is 15 residues long. Only the CDR3 DNA is retained, 45 bases long and in frame from the first base. Based on the germline V gene, the CDR1 and CDR2 sequences are SGHTA and FQGNSA. The treatment or condition label of this sample denotes: live attenuated yellow fever vaccine strain. PBMCs were isolated from peripheral blood using a standard Ficoll-Paque protocol. CD4 and CD8 T-cell fractions were isolated with Dynabeads CD4 and CD8 positive selection kits. RNA was extracted with TriZol from bulk PBMCs, CD4 and CD8 fractions, and dextramer-positive and dextramer-negative fractions. This entry belongs to a study of T cells after yellow fever vaccination (dated by TCRdb to the late 2010s). Notes on the research overall: The SMART-Seq v4 Ultra Low Input RNA kit was used to prepare libraries from fractions with low cell numbers. Bulk TCR alpha and beta repertoires were sequenced longitudinally to track T-cell clones before and after primary and booster YFV17D yellow fever vaccination. The cohort comprised two healthy male donors, one aged 18 to 30 and one aged 30 to 39 years. Blood samples were taken at several timepoints before and after primary and secondary immunization, and bulk PBMC replicates and cell subsets were isolated. Summary of the overall study and its limitations: The secondary T-cell response was weaker than the primary response but faster, peaking on day 5 instead of day 15. Because only two donors were included in the study, the extent to which the findings can be generalized is limited. FACS-sorted repertoires could contain abundant contaminating clonotypes from the bulk population, so computational filtering was required. A small fraction of clonotypes showed up in both the CD4 and CD8 compartments, probably as a result of convergent recombination. Most clones expanded after primary vaccination were re-detected after the booster (about 96% of CD4 and more than 70% of CD8), suggesting broad memory maintenance.

Synthesis of TCR cDNA relied on 5'RACE template switching, a step that introduced a universal primer site along with unique molecular identifiers. Priming of cDNA synthesis was performed from both the TCR alpha and TCR beta constant segments. Library amplification used two PCR steps, and the second PCR step added sample barcodes and sequencing adapters. Sequencing of libraries was performed on Illumina HiSeq 2500 (2x100 bp) or NovaSeq (2x150 bp). The published analysis was carried out like this. MIGEC was used to demultiplex reads and collapse the reads into UMI consensus sequences, and MiXCR was used for V(D)J alignment. Clonotypes responding to the vaccine were identified with edgeR on replicate PBMC samples, with the criteria of FDR below 0.01 and a log2 fold change above 5 up to day 15. Bulk clonotypes were assigned CD4 or CD8 identity according to which sequenced CD4 or CD8 repertoire held them at higher abundance. TCRdb reprocessed the public reads (quality trimming at Q25 with fastp, clone calling with MiXCR) and kept in-frame beta chains. Each CDR3 protein appears once, grouped with its most common genes and DNA. Here the V and J calls rest on TCRdb's processing, not on the authors' analysis. This sample lists 250,000 or so distinct CDR3 sequences; 6.9% were detected once. About 0.85% of the sample is in the top ten clones.

This clonotype was sampled from a man aged 25-45 years who received the YFV17D yellow fever vaccine. The sequencing used CD4+ T cells sorted from PBMCs, collected 15 days after the yellow fever booster vaccination. The rearrangement combines TRBV7-2 with TRBJ2-3; no D gene call is confident. The CDR3 region: CASTPISGREGDASF. The bases are TGTGCCAGCACCCCGATCTCGGGCCGTGAAGGTGACGCAAGTTTT.